This entry describes one TCR beta chain. Its antigen is unknown. The sample belongs to a study of cytomegalovirus exposure and HLA in healthy donors. Study-wide points: TCR beta chain V- and J-gene trimming was linked, in a later analysis, to a missense variant in DCLRE1C. Available immune exposure information was restricted to CMV serostatus only.

PCR involved 60 Vbeta and 13 Jbeta primers. The assay was immunoSEQ multiplex PCR, and TCRdb's table has in-frame clones only and misses some. The sample has 60,000 or so clones, 55% to 85% seen once. Healthy bone marrow donors made up the cohort. The V end lost 4 bases, the J end lost 8 bases, and 10 bases lay between the germline ends. The length of the CDR3 is 13 residues. Germline assignment: CDR1 SGHRS and CDR2 YFSETQ. The specimen sequenced was PBMCs. This receptor was obtained from a man aged 40-49 years in good health and CMV-seropositive. This rearrangement joins TRBV5-1 to TRBJ1-6, with D possibly TRBD1 on 5 matching bases. The CDR3 loop reads CASSGIQDSPLHF. The CDR3 DNA reads as TGCGCCAGCAGCGGAATACAGGATTCACCCCTCCACTTT.